These 18 T cell receptor beta chains originate from one sample sequenced in a study of cytomegalovirus exposure and HLA in healthy donors. Use of 60 Vbeta and 13 Jbeta primers characterized the PCR. Data came from immunoSEQ multiplex PCR; TCRdb stores just in-frame clones and leaves some out. This sample yields approximately 100,000 clones, of which under 80% are seen a single time; around 4.1% belongs to the top ten. The source material was PBMCs. The receptors here all came from a man aged 40-49 years in good health and CMV-seronegative.

The chain has TRBV28 and TRBJ2-2; no clear D. Germline lookup yields CDR1 MDHEN and CDR2 SYDVKM. The CDR3 runs to 12 residues. The ends were cut back, 4 bases at V and 4 bases at J, with 4 bases in the middle. CDR3 in DNA: TGTGCCAGCAGTTGGCTCACCGGGGAGCTGTTTTTT. Its translation is CASSWLTGELFF.

The genes are TRBV4-3 and TRBJ2-2, with D perhaps matching TRBD2 (6 bases). Trimming took 0 bases from V and 4 from J, leaving 9 bases between them. From germline, CDR1 is LGHNA and CDR2 YSLEER. CDR3 size: 15 residues. The CDR3 sequence: CASSQDGTATGELFF. The CDR3 nucleotides read TGCGCCAGCAGCCAAGATGGGACTGCCACCGGGGAGCTGTTTTTT.

The count of this clone is one. The chain has TRBV7-3 and TRBJ2-4, with D perhaps TRBD2 (5 bases). From germline, CDR1 is SGHTA and CDR2 FQGTGA. Trimming shortened V by 3 bases and J by 2 bases, and 11 bases separated the two germline ends. This CDR3 region has 15 residues. In nucleotides, the CDR3 is TGTGCCAGCAGCTTTTTGCCTAGCACCAAAAACATTCAGTACTTC. It translates to CASSFLPSTKNIQYF.

V and J are TRBV2 and TRBJ2-1, with 8 bases matching TRBD2. Germline V gives CDR1 SNHLY, CDR2 FYNNEI. The CDR3 loop spans 18 amino acids. V was clipped by 0 bases and J by 3 bases; unmatched bases: 10. The CDR3 here is CASSEAGRGLAGYNEQFF. In DNA, the CDR3 is TGTGCCAGCAGTGAAGCGGGCCGGGGTCTAGCGGGCTACAATGAGCAGTTCTTC.

The V gene is TRBV5-4, the J gene TRBJ1-2; D unclear. CDR1 is SGHNT, CDR2 YYREEE, per germline (reference sequence). Trimming took 4 bases from V and 0 from J, leaving 7 bases between them. This CDR3 comprises 13 residues. The CDR3 nucleotides read TGTGCCAGCAGCCCGACAACTAACTATGGCTACACCTTC. It specifies CASSPTTNYGYTF.

The J gene is TRBJ2-7, the V gene TRBV21-1; the table's D call of TRBD1 was not tested on the DNA. TRBV21-1 is a pseudogene segment. This CDR3 comprises 14 residues. In nucleotides, the CDR3 is TGTGCCAGCACCTCTGACAGAAGCTCCTACGAGCAGTACTTC. Translation: CASTSDRSSYEQYF.

The chain uses TRBV2 and TRBJ1-4; D may be TRBD1 (6 bases). The CDR3 covers 15 residues. The germline V gene encodes CDR1 SNHLY and CDR2 FYNNEI. V was trimmed by 3 bases and J by 5 bases, leaving 13 bases between them. CDR3 DNA: TGTGCCAGCAGTGATCGTGGGGGCTCAAATGAAAAACTGTTTTTT. Amino acids: CASSDRGGSNEKLFF.

The chain is built from TRBV7-2 and TRBJ1-2, with D maybe TRBD1 (5 bases). Per the germline V gene, CDR1 is SGHTA and CDR2 is FQGNSA. This CDR3 region has 14 residues. V shed 1 base and J shed 5 bases, with 11 bases lying between them. In nucleotides, the CDR3 is TGTGCCAGCAGCTTAGGGGGCCAGGGTTATGGCTACACCTTC. It is translated as CASSLGGQGYGYTF.

The chain joins TRBV7-2 to TRBJ2-3, with 7 bases that match TRBD1. J lost 1 base, V lost 3 bases, and 4 bases had no gene match. Germline V gene data show CDR1 as SGHTA and CDR2 as FQGNSA. This CDR3 has 15 amino acids. The CDR3 DNA follows: TGTGCCAGCAGCTTCGGGCAGGGGGGCACAGATACGCAGTATTTT. Translation: CASSFGQGGTDTQYF.

This chain joins TRBV5-4 and TRBJ2-1, with D possibly being TRBD2 (7 bases). The CDR3 runs to 18 residues. The germline V and J ends were trimmed by 4 bases and 4 bases, with 24 bases remaining between them. Germline V CDR1 and CDR2: SGHNT, YYREEE (reference sequence). CDR3 sequence (DNA): TGTGCCAGCAGCCATGTGGGGGGGCGGCTAGTGGCTTACAATGAGCAGTTCTTC. Its protein product is CASSHVGGRLVAYNEQFF.

The V and J genes are TRBV5-6 and TRBJ1-1; 7 nucleotides align to TRBD1. The junction had 10 bases not matched to a gene; V was cut back by 0 bases and J by 11 bases. The CDR3 spans 14 residues. Germline CDR1 SGHDT, CDR2 YYEEEE. CDR3 DNA: TGTGCCAGCAGCTTGGATTACCCTGACAGGGAGGCTTTCTTT. Amino acid sequence: CASSLDYPDREAFF. Looking up the rest from reference TRBV5-6 and TRBJ1-1 gives the full variable domain: DAGVTQSPTHLIKTRGQQVTLRCSPKSGHDTVSWYQQALGQGPQFIFQYYEEEERQRGNFPDRFSGHQFPNYSSELNVNALLLGDSALYLCASSLDYPDREAFFGQGTRLTVV.

The chain recombines TRBV6-6 with TRBJ2-1; D gene ambiguous. CDR3 length: 15 amino acids. V was cut by 5 bases and J by 2 bases, with 13 bases left in between. From germline, CDR1 is MNHNY and CDR2 SVGAGI (reference sequence). CDR3 in amino acids: CASSPPASTYNEQFF. Written as DNA, the CDR3 is TGTGCCAGCAGTCCCCCCGCTAGTACCTACAATGAGCAGTTCTTC.

V usage is TRBV4-1 and J usage is TRBJ1-6; D not certain. Per the germline V gene, CDR1 is MGHRA and CDR2 is YSYEKL. The CDR3 is 12 residues long. Deletions cut 3 bases from V and 9 bases from J, with 6 bases between. In DNA form, the CDR3 reads TGCGCCAGCAGCCACGTTAGTTCACCCCTCCACTTT. This gives the protein CASSHVSSPLHF.

This chain uses TRBV28 with TRBJ1-6; 10 bases map to TRBD1. Trimming at V came to 6 bases and at J to 7 bases, leaving 9 bases not matched to a gene. CDR1 and CDR2 from the germline V gene are MDHEN and SYDVKM. CDR3 length equals 16 residues. CDR3 in amino acids: CASRASGTGVNSPLHF. For the CDR3, the DNA is TGTGCCAGCAGAGCTTCCGGGACAGGGGTGAATTCACCCCTCCACTTT.

Worth noting for this clone: The same CDR3 is also encoded by other DNA sequences in this sample. The chain combines TRBV5-1 with TRBJ2-1; 8 bases align to TRBD1. Trimming took 3 bases from V and 5 from J; bases not matched to a gene: 4. The V gene's germline CDR1 is SGHRS and CDR2 YFSETQ. CDR3 length equals 14 residues. The CDR3 loop is CASSSDRGHNEQFF. CDR3 DNA sequence: TGCGCCAGCAGCTCTGACAGGGGTCACAATGAGCAGTTCTTC.

The chain is built from TRBV18 and TRBJ2-5, with a weak D call TRBD1 (6 bases). V lost 4 bases and J lost 1, with 13 bases in between. In germline, CDR1 is KGHSH, CDR2 LQKENI. This CDR3 region has 15 residues. The CDR3 here is CASSQYQGTQETQYF. For the CDR3, the DNA is TGTGCCAGCTCACAATATCAGGGGACCCAAGAGACCCAGTACTTC.

This clone came up a few times. The V call is TRBV6-5, the J call TRBJ1-1; tentative D call: TRBD1 (5 bases). The CDR3 covers 14 residues. The V gene's germline CDR1 is MNHEY and CDR2 SVGAGI. Trimming removed 2 bases at V and 3 bases at J, with 10 bases between. CDR3 amino acids: CASSYMGQDTEAFF. CDR3 in DNA: TGTGCCAGCAGTTACATGGGGCAGGACACTGAAGCTTTCTTT.

This clone was counted a few times. This chain connects TRBV19 to TRBJ2-3; D is possibly TRBD1 (5 bases). The germline V gene encodes CDR1 LNHDA and CDR2 SQIVND (reference sequence). This CDR3 is 14 amino acids long. V lost 3 bases and J lost 6, with 13 bases in between. The CDR3 loop reads CASSIGQGVDTQYF. CDR3 coding DNA: TGTGCCAGTAGTATTGGGCAGGGCGTGGATACGCAGTATTTT.